This TCR beta chain was obtained from a study of blood T cell repertoires in COVID-19. V lost 5 bases and J 8 bases, leaving 12 bases between the germline ends. The CDR3 spans 12 residues. The germline V gene has CDR1 LGHDT and CDR2 YNNKEL (reference sequence). The data were produced by immunoSEQ multiplex PCR, yet TCRdb's version contains in-frame clones alone and is incomplete. The table has roughly 50,000 clones, 85% to 95% seen once. The genes are TRBV3-1 (or the pseudogene TRBV3-2) and TRBJ1-2; no clear D gene. The sequence was collected from a man over 45 with acute or convalescent COVID-19. Specimen: peripheral blood. CDR3 amino acids: CASSSLEYGYTF. CDR3 bases: TGTGCCAGCAGCTCCTTGGAGTACGGCTACACCTTC.